These 8 T cell receptor beta chains originate from one sample sequenced in a study of T cell clones after liver transplantation. Proliferating CFSE-low MLR cells were sequenced to define alloreactive TCRbeta sequences. These TCRs are of unknown antigen specificity. Using immunoSEQ multiplex PCR, the repertoire was profiled, and TCRdb retains in-frame clones only, with some absent. The sample includes 5,000 or so clones, approximately 31% of them seen just once. Sequencing was done on a sample of CD4+ T cells from cultured PBMCs. The receptor source for this set is a human patient who received a liver transplant. Among the T cells, some may be from the graft donor.

As concerns this clone: Within the sample, other DNA sequences also encode this same CDR3. The chain is built from TRBV13 and TRBJ1-1, with D possibly matching TRBD1 (5 bases). With 2 bases removed from V and 8 bases from J, the gap between germline ends came to 21 bases. CDR3 length: 16 residues. CDR1 and CDR2 from the germline V gene are PRHDT and FYEKMQ (reference sequence). CDR3 loop: CASSLRFEGLGTEAFF. CDR3 DNA sequence: TGTGCCAGCAGCTTACGCTTTGAGGGGTTAGGGACCGAAGCTTTCTTT.

The chain combines TRBV5-1 with TRBJ1-4, with a possible D match to TRBD1 (5 bases). V was shortened by 2 bases and J by 8 bases, with 13 bases between the two germline ends. Germline V CDR1 and CDR2: SGHRS, YFSETQ. This CDR3 is built from 14 residues. CDR3 loop: CASSFSGIDEKLFF. CDR3 nucleotides: TGCGCCAGCAGCTTTTCAGGGATAGACGAAAAACTGTTTTTT. Variable domain in full (rest from reference TRBV5-1 and TRBJ1-4): KAGVTQTPRYLIKTRGQQVTLSCSPISGHRSVSWYQQTPGQGLQFLFEYFSETQRNKGNFPGRFSGRQFSNSRSEMNVSTLELGDSALYLCASSFSGIDEKLFFGSGTQLSVL.

This chain links TRBV19 with TRBJ2-3; 7 bases map to TRBD2. In germline, CDR1 is LNHDA, CDR2 SQIVND (reference sequence). CDR3 size: 15 residues. V lost 1 base to trimming and J lost 5 bases; unmatched junction nucleotides: 6. CDR3 nucleotide sequence: TGTGCCAGTAGTATAGTAGCGGGCCGTGGAGATACGCAGTATTTT. Amino acids: CASSIVAGRGDTQYF.

V usage is TRBV15 and J usage is TRBJ2-3; 7 positions match TRBD2. Per germline, CDR1 LNHNV and CDR2 YYDKDF (reference sequence). The CDR3 contains 16 residues. V lost 2 bases to trimming and J lost 0 bases; unmatched junction nucleotides: 5. CDR3 protein: CATSRSGLGSTDTQYF. The CDR3 DNA sequence: TGTGCCACCAGCAGATCCGGACTAGGGAGCACAGATACGCAGTATTTT.

The rearrangement links TRBV5-8 to TRBJ2-1, with D possibly TRBD2 on 5 matching bases. Germline lookup yields CDR1 SGHTS and CDR2 YDEGEE. The CDR3 sequence is 16 residues long. The V end lost 3 bases, the J end lost 2 bases, and 15 bases lay between the germline ends. CDR3 region: CASSSFKGAAYNEQFF. In nucleotides, the CDR3 is TGTGCCAGCAGCTCCTTCAAGGGAGCGGCCTACAATGAGCAGTTCTTC.

This chain links TRBV9 with TRBJ1-1, with TRBD1 identical over 10 bases. CDR1 and CDR2 from the germline V gene are SGDLS and YYNGEE. This CDR3 spans 14 amino acids. Losses at the gene ends were 5 bases for V and 5 bases for J; bases not matched to a gene: 6. CDR3 DNA sequence: TGTGCCAGCAGTGTGACAGGGGGCGCGACTGAAGCTTTCTTT. Amino acid sequence: CASSVTGGATEAFF.

The chain uses TRBV6-6 and TRBJ2-7; possible D gene TRBD1, 6 bases. This CDR3 has 13 residues. The germline CDR1 and CDR2 sequences are MNHNY and SVGAGI (reference sequence). V lost 7 bases to trimming and J lost 7 bases, with 17 bases between them. The chain's CDR3 is CASTTPGTTEQYF. CDR3 DNA sequence: TGTGCCAGCACTACCCCAGGGACAACTGAGCAGTACTTC.

This clone showed up just a few times. The CDR3 spells CASSSGTVNTGELFF. The DNA for the CDR3 is TGTGCCAGCAGCTCCGGGACAGTAAACACCGGGGAGCTGTTTTTT. The chain has TRBV5-5 and TRBJ2-2; 7 nucleotides match TRBD1. Trimming at V came to 3 bases and at J to 2 bases, leaving 4 bases not matched to a gene. Germline CDR1 reads SGHKS; CDR2 reads YYEKEE (reference sequence). The CDR3 has 15 amino acids.